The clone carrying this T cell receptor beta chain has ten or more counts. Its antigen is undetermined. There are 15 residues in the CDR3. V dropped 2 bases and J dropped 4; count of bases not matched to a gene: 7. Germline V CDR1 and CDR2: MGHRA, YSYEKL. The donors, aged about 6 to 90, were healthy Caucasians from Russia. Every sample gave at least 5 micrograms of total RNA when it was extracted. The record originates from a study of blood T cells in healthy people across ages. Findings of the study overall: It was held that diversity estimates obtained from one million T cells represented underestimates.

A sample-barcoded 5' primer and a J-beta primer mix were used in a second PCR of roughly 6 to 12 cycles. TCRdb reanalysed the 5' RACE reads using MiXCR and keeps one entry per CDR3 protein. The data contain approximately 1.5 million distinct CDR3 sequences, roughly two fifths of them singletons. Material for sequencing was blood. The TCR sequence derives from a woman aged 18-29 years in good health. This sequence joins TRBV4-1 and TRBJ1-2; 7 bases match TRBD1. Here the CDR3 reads CASSQPGQIVYGYTF. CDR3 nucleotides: TGCGCCAGCAGCCAACCGGGACAGATTGTCTATGGCTACACCTTC.